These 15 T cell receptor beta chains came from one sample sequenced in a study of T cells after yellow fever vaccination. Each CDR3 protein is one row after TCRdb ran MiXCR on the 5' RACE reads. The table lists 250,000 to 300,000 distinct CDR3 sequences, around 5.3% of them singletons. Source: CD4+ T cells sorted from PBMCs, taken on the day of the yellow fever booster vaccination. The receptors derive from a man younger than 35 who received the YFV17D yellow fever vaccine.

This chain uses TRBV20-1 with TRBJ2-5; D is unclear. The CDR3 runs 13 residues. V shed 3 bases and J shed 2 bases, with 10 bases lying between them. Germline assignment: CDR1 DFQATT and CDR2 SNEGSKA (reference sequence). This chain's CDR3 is CSARMGLQETQYF. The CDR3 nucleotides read TGCAGTGCTAGGATGGGTCTACAAGAGACCCAGTACTTC.

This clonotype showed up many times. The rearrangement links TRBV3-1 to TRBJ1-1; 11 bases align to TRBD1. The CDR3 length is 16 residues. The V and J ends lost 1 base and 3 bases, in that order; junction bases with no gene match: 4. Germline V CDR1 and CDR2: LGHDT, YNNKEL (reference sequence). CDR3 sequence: CASSQGTGGLDTEAFF. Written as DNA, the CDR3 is TGTGCCAGCAGCCAAGGGACAGGGGGCTTGGACACTGAAGCTTTCTTT.

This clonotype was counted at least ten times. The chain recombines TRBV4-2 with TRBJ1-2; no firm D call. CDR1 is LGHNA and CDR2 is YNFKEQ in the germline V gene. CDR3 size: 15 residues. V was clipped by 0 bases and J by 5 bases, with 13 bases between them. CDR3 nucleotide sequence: TGTGCCAGCAGCCAAGAAGTAACAGAACGGTATGGCTACACCTTC. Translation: CASSQEVTERYGYTF.

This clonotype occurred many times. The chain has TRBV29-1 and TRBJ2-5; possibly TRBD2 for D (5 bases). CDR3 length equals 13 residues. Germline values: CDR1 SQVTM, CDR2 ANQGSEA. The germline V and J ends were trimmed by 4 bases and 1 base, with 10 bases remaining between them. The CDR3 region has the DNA TGCAGCGTTGCCGGTGGACTCCAAGAGACCCAGTACTTC. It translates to CSVAGGLQETQYF.

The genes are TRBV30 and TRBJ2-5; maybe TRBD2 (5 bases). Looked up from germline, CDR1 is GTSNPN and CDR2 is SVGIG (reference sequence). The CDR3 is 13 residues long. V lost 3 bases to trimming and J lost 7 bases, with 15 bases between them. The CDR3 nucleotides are TGTGCCTGGAGGCCACGGGATATCCGGACCCAGTACTTC. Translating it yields CAWRPRDIRTQYF.

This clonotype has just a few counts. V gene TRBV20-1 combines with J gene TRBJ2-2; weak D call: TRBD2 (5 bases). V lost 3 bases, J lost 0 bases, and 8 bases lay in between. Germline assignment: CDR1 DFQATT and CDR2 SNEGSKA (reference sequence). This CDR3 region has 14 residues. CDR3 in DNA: TGCAGTGCTAGTCCGGGATCGAACACCGGGGAGCTGTTTTTT. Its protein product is CSASPGSNTGELFF.

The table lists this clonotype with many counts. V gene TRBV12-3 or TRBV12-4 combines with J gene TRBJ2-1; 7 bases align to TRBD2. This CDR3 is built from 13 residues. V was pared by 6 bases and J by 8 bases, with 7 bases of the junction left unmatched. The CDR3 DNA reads TGTGCCAGCAGAGGACTAGGAGTCGATGAGCAGTTCTTC. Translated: CASRGLGVDEQFF.

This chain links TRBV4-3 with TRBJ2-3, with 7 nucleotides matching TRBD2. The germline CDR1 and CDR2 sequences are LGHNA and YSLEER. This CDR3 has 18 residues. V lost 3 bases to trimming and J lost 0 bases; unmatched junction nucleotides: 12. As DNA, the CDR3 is TGCGCCAGCAGCCAGGATTTCAAAAGCGGGGTTAGCACAGATACGCAGTATTTT. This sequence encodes CASSQDFKSGVSTDTQYF.

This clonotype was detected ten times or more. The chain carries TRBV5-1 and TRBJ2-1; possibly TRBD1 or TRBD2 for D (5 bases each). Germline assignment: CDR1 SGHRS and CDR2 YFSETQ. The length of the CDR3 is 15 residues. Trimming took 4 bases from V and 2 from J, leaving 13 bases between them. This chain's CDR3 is CASSEGIGAYNEQFF. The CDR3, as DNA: TGCGCCAGCAGCGAGGGTATAGGGGCCTACAATGAGCAGTTCTTC.

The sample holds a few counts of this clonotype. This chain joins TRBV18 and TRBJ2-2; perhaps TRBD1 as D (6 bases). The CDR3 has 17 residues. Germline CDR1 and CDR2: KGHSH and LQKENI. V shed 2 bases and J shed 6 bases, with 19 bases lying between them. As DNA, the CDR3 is TGTGCCAGCTCACCATTTCTCGCCGCAGGGGATCCCGGGGAGCTGTTTTTT. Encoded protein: CASSPFLAAGDPGELFF.

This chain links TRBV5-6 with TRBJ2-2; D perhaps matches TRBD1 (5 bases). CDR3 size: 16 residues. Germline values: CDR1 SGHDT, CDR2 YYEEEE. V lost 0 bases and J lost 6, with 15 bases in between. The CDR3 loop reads CASSLAPGLRAGELFF. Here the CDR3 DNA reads TGTGCCAGCAGCTTGGCCCCAGGGTTACGCGCCGGGGAGCTGTTTTTT.

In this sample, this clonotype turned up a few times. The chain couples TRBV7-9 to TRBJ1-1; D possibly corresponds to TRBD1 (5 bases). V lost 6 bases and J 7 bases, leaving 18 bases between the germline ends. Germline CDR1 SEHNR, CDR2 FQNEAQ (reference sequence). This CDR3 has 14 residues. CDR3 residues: CASSYLRGRGEAFF. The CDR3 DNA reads TGTGCCAGCAGTTATCTAAGGGGTCGCGGTGAAGCTTTCTTT.

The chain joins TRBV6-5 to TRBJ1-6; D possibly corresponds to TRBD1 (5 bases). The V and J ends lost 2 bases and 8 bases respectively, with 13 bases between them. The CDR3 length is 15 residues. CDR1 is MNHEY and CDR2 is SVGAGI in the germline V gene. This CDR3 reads CASSYNPRGHSPLHF. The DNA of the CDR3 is TGTGCCAGCAGTTACAACCCCCGGGGCCATTCACCCCTCCACTTT.

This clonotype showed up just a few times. CDR3 sequence: CASSLTPSTSTYGYTF. CDR3 DNA: TGTGCCAGCAGCTTAACCCCTTCGACGTCGACCTATGGCTACACCTTC. The chain employs TRBV7-9 and TRBJ1-2; no reliable D call. V lost 2 bases, J lost 4 bases, and 17 bases lay in between. CDR1 is SEHNR, CDR2 FQNEAQ, per germline (reference sequence). CDR3 length: 16 residues.

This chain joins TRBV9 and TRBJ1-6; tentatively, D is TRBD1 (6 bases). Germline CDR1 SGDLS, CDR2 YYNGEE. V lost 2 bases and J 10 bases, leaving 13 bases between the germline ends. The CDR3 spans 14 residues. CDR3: CASSVTGFGSPLHF. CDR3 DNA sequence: TGTGCCAGCAGCGTCACAGGGTTCGGGTCACCCCTCCACTTT.